This T cell receptor beta chain emerged from a study of graft-versus-host responses after intestinal transplantation. At the level of the study: Recipients had multivisceral, liver-intestinal, or isolated intestinal transplants. Anti-thymocyte globulin induction, then tacrolimus and steroids for two to four years, went to all recipients. Study-level results: Among recipient marrow samples, GvH clones were found; some appeared first in ileum or blood.

Germline CDR1 reads SNHLY; CDR2 reads FYNNEI. The trim removed 7 bases at V and 11 bases at J, leaving 22 bases unmatched. CDR3 size: 19 residues. Measured with immunoSEQ multiplex PCR; TCRdb has only the in-frame clones, and not every one. The sample lists approximately 77,000 clones; about 89% were seen once. Details on this clone: Its antigen is unidentified.

This clonotype was obtained from a human donor who received an intestinal transplant. V usage is TRBV2 and J usage is TRBJ2-1; 14 bases align to TRBD2. Sequenced material: unstimulated CD4+ T cells sorted from spleen or lymph node cells, taken before intestinal transplant. The CDR3 bases are TGTGCCAGCACTATGGGACTAGCGGGAGCGTCGTATGATCTATCAAAGCAGTTCTTC. Encoded protein: CASTMGLAGASYDLSKQFF.